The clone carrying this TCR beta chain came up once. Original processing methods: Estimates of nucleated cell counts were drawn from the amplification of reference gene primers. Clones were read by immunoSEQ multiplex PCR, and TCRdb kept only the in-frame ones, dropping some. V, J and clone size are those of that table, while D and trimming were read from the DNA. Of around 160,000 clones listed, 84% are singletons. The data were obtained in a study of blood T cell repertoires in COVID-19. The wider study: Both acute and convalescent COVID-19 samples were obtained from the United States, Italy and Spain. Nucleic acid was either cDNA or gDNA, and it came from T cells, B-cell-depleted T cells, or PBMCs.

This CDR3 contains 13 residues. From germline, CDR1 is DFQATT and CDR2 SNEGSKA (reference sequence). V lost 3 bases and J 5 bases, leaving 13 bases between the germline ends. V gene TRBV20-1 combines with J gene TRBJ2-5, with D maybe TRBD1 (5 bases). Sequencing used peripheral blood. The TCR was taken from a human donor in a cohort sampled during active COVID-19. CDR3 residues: CSASPQGLETQYF. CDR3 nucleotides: TGCAGTGCTAGTCCCCAGGGCCTCGAGACCCAGTACTTC.